These 10 T cell receptor beta chains originate from one sample sequenced in a study of tissue T cells after allogeneic stem cell transplantation. The repertoire was sequenced with immunoSEQ multiplex PCR; TCRdb's copy has only in-frame clones and lacks some. The sample shows 2,500 to 3,000 clones, under 60% of them seen only once. As to time point: mouse harvest day 7 after allogeneic transplant. Mouse grafts combined 10^7 T-cell-depleted bone marrow cells with 10^6 splenic CD5+ T cells. The sequenced sample consisted of gut tissue. Receptor source: a female BALB/c mouse given C57BL/6 T cells with graft-versus-host disease after an allogeneic hematopoietic cell transplant.

Of note for this clone: The germline and genes are mouse ones. The read finishes 1 residue shy of the CDR3 end, and the germline J gene is used to complete it. The rearrangement uses TRBV13-2 and TRBJ1-3, with TRBD1 identical over 7 bases. This CDR3 spans 14 amino acids. V lost 3 bases to trimming and J lost 2 bases; unmatched junction nucleotides: 2. CDR1 NNHNN and CDR2 SYGAGS come from the germline V gene (reference sequence). CDR3 bases read: TGTGCCAGCGGTGGTGACAGGGCTGGAAATACGCTCTAT. Amino acids: CASGGDRAGNTLY. The entire CDR3 reads CASGGDRAGNTLYF.

A remark on this clone: Mouse germline and gene names are used. Read sequence stops 1 residue before the CDR3 end, and the germline J gene provides the missing end. This chain joins TRBV26 and TRBJ1-3; 8 nucleotides agree with TRBD1. There are 14 residues in the CDR3. The ends lost 6 bases at V and 4 bases at J; junction bases unmatched: 5. Germline V gives CDR1 KGHPV, CDR2 FQNQEV (reference sequence). Here the CDR3 reads CASRRQGTGNTLYF. CDR3 bases read: TGTGCCAGCAGGAGACAGGGGACGGGAAATACGCTCTAT.

There are a few counts of this clone. Germline and genes here are mouse. The read terminates 1 residue ahead of where the CDR3 ends, so the germline J gene completes it. The chain is built from TRBV12-1 and TRBJ1-6; no clear D. TRBJ1-6 is identified as an open reading frame with a role that is uncertain. Trimming cost V 0 bases and J 7 bases, with 3 bases left between them. The CDR3 runs 12 residues. Germline V gene lookup returns CDR1 SGHSN and CDR2 HYEKVE. The sequenced CDR3 bases are TGTGCCAGCTCTCTCGGGAATTCGCCCCTCTAC. This codes for CASSLGNSPLY. The whole CDR3 region reads CASSLGNSPLYF.

This clone was picked up a small number of times. Genes here carry mouse names. Sequencing ends 1 residue short of the CDR3 end; the germline J gene provides the rest. This chain links TRBV19 with TRBJ2-1, with 8 bases matching TRBD1. The CDR3 consists of 15 residues. V trimming: 1 base; J trimming: 6 bases; junction bases outside the gene matches: 6. CDR1 is FNHDT, CDR2 SITEND, per germline (reference sequence). The CDR3 bases that were read are TGTGCCAGCAGTATAAAGAGCAGGGGGCCTGCTGAGCAGTTC. It codes for CASSIKSRGPAEQF. In full, the CDR3 is CASSIKSRGPAEQFF. The full variable domain, in which reference TRBV19 and TRBJ2-1 provide the parts outside the CDR3, is GGIITQTPKFLIGQEGQKLTLKCQQNFNHDTMYWYRQDSGKGLRLIYYSITENDLQKGDLSEGYDASREKKSSFSLTVTSAQKNEMAVFLCASSIKSRGPAEQFFGPGTRLTVL.

As to this clone: Gene names refer to mouse genes. The CDR3 goes on 1 residue after the read ends, and that part is filled in from the germline J gene. The chain recombines TRBV3 with TRBJ2-7, with TRBD2 matching over 9 bases. There are 15 residues in the CDR3. The germline gives CDR1 SNHLY, CDR2 FYNGKV (reference sequence). With 1 base clipped from V and 1 base from J, the junction kept 2 bases outside the gene matches. The CDR3 DNA, read in part, is TGTGCCAGCAGCTTAGGCTGGGGGGGTTCCTATGAACAGTAC. Translating gives CASSLGWGGSYEQY. The whole CDR3 protein is CASSLGWGGSYEQYF.

Of note for this clone: The gene names here belong to mouse. Read coverage stops 1 residue before the CDR3 terminus; the germline J gene supplies the remainder. The J gene is TRBJ2-4, the V gene TRBV26; 9 nucleotides line up with TRBD1. The CDR3 is made up of 16 amino acids. The J segment lost 1 base and the V segment lost 2 bases, leaving 4 bases of the junction unmatched. The germline gives CDR1 KGHPV, CDR2 FQNQEV (reference sequence). CDR3 DNA (partial): TGTGCCAGCAGTCTGGGACAGGGGAACCGTCAAAACACCTTGTAC. Amino acids: CASSLGQGNRQNTLY. The full CDR3 sequence reads CASSLGQGNRQNTLYF.

This clone has more than one count but fewer than ten. Germline and genes here are mouse. The CDR3 goes on 1 residue after the read ends, and that part is filled in from the germline J gene. The chain is built from TRBV26 and TRBJ2-2, with D unresolved. Germline assignment: CDR1 KGHPV and CDR2 FQNQEV (reference sequence). The CDR3 sequence is 11 residues long. Trimming removed 8 bases at V and 6 bases at J, with 7 bases between. Incomplete CDR3 DNA: TGTGCCAGCGGACGCTCCGGGCAGCTCTAC. Protein: CASGRSGQLY. The full-length CDR3 reads as CASGRSGQLYF.

Worth noting for this clone: Genes here carry mouse names. The read comes to an end 1 residue before the CDR3 does, leaving the germline J gene to fill in the end. The genes are TRBV23 and TRBJ2-5; the table's D call TRBD1 went unverified against the DNA. From germline, CDR1 is KGHTA and CDR2 FQNQQP. This CDR3 is built from 14 residues. The sequenced part of the CDR3 DNA is TGCTCCAGCAGTCCGACAGTTAACCAAGACACCCAGTAC. This gives the protein CSSSPTVNQDTQY. The full CDR3 protein is CSSSPTVNQDTQYF.

With respect to this clone: Here the gene names and germline are mouse. The read comes to an end 1 residue before the CDR3 does, leaving the germline J gene to fill in the end. This sequence joins TRBV1 and TRBJ1-6; 8 nucleotides agree with TRBD1. TRBJ1-6 is sorted into the ORF group, with uncertain function. The CDR3 loop spans 14 amino acids. Germline V gene lookup returns CDR1 NSQYPW and CDR2 LRSPGD (reference sequence). Trimming removed 0 bases from V and 10 bases from J; junction bases left unmatched: 2. The CDR3 spells CTCSADRGRSPLYF. The sequenced part of the CDR3 DNA is TGCACCTGCAGTGCAGACAGGGGGCGGTCGCCCCTCTAC.

Worth noting for this clone: The germline and genes are mouse ones. The CDR3 end is not reached by the read, which stops 1 residue before it; the germline J gene fills it in. The rearrangement links TRBV13-2 to TRBJ1-4; tentative D call: TRBD1 (6 bases). This CDR3 has 15 amino acids. CDR1 and CDR2 from the germline V gene are NNHNN and SYGAGS (reference sequence). V lost 3 bases and J lost 3, with 12 bases in between. Incomplete CDR3 DNA: TGTGCCAGCGGTGGCACAGGGTTTCCCAACGAAAGATTATTT. Translating gives CASGGTGFPNERLF. The full CDR3 sequence reads CASGGTGFPNERLFF.